The 22 T cell receptor beta chains reported below all come from one sample, sequenced in a study of OX40 agonist ivuxolimab in advanced cancers. Produced via immunoSEQ multiplex PCR; TCRdb's table is partial and in-frame only. The data contain under 80,000 clones, approximately 91% of them seen just once; the ten biggest clones take up more than 15%. The source was CD4+ or CD8+ T cells sorted from blood, collected in a trial of the OX40 agonist ivuxolimab. The source is an adult with an advanced solid tumor such as melanoma, head and neck, liver or kidney cancer.

The chain combines TRBV19 with TRBJ2-3, with D perhaps matching TRBD1 (6 bases). This CDR3 is 13 amino acids long. In germline, CDR1 is LNHDA, CDR2 SQIVND (reference sequence). Trimming removed 5 bases from V and 2 bases from J, with 8 bases in between. In nucleotides, the CDR3 is TGTGCCAGTAGTTGGGGACACACAGATACGCAGTATTTT. It encodes CASSWGHTDTQYF. The full variable domain, in which reference TRBV19 and TRBJ2-3 provide the parts outside the CDR3, is DGGITQSPKYLFRKEGQNVTLSCEQNLNHDAMYWYRQDPGQGLRLIYYSQIVNDFQKGDIAEGYSVSREKKESFPLTVTSAQKNPTAFYLCASSWGHTDTQYFGPGTRLTVL.

This chain connects TRBV7-9 to TRBJ2-3, with D perhaps being TRBD1 or TRBD2 (6 bases each). Trimming took 5 bases from V and 4 from J, leaving 13 bases between them. The CDR3 extends over 14 amino acids. Germline CDR1 reads SEHNR; CDR2 reads FQNEAQ (reference sequence). Written as DNA, the CDR3 is TGTGCCAGCAGCCCCCCCGGGGGCCCAGATACGCAGTATTTT. Protein product: CASSPPGGPDTQYF.

The CDR3 is CASSPGDSYEQYF. The CDR3 DNA reads as TGTGCCAGCTCACCTGGGGACAGCTACGAGCAGTACTTC. The chain has TRBV18 and TRBJ2-5; TRBD1 aligns across 7 bases. The J call may be incorrect, as the DNA end agrees better with TRBJ2-7. Germline V gene sequence: CDR1 KGHSH, CDR2 LQKENI. The CDR3 contains 13 residues.

This chain links TRBV19 with TRBJ1-1, with 9 bases matching TRBD1. The V gene end was trimmed by 2 bases and the J gene end by 2 bases; junction bases not matched to a gene: 3. CDR1 and CDR2 (germline): LNHDA, SQIVND (reference sequence). CDR3 length: 15 amino acids. The CDR3 coding sequence is TGTGCCAGTAGTATAATGGACAGGGGAAACACTGAAGCTTTCTTT. Amino acids: CASSIMDRGNTEAFF.

The V and J genes are TRBV11-3 and TRBJ2-7; D call uncertain. The length of the CDR3 is 13 residues. V was pared by 2 bases and J by 0 bases, with 5 bases between. CDR1 SGHNT and CDR2 YENEEA come from the germline V gene. The DNA of the CDR3 is TGTGCCAGCAGCTTAAGGTCCTCCTACGAGCAGTACTTC. This gives the protein CASSLRSSYEQYF.

This clone was counted only a few times. The rearrangement links TRBV6-1 to TRBJ1-2; no reliable D call. V was cut by 7 bases and J by 4 bases, with 16 bases left in between. The CDR3 covers 14 residues. Germline CDR1 and CDR2: MNHNS and SASEGT. CDR3 in DNA: TGTGCCAGCAACCCATCCCCGGTGACCTATGGCTACACCTTC. It is translated as CASNPSPVTYGYTF.

The rearrangement joins TRBV4-2 to TRBJ2-1, with 9 bases that match TRBD1. J lost 4 bases, V lost 2 bases, and 12 bases had no gene match. The CDR3 contains 18 residues. Germline CDR1 reads LGHNA; CDR2 reads YNFKEQ. The CDR3 protein is CASSQWDRDEDLYNEQFF. CDR3 sequence (DNA): TGTGCCAGCAGCCAATGGGACAGGGATGAGGACCTATACAATGAGCAGTTCTTC.

This clone has more than one count but fewer than ten. The chain uses TRBV10-2 and TRBJ1-5; D ambiguous. The V gene's germline CDR1 is WSHSY and CDR2 SAAADI. The CDR3 sequence is 12 residues long. V dropped 8 bases and J dropped 6 bases, with 11 bases sitting between them. The CDR3 region is CASGGMSQPQHF. The CDR3 DNA is TGCGCCAGCGGCGGAATGAGTCAGCCCCAGCATTTT.

This clone occurred once. In DNA form, the CDR3 reads TGCGCCAGCAGCCAAGTATCTCTAGCGGGAGTGAATGAGCAGTTCTTC. Amino acids: CASSQVSLAGVNEQFF. The chain joins TRBV4-1 to TRBJ2-1, with TRBD2 matching over 10 bases. Germline V lookup: CDR1 MGHRA, CDR2 YSYEKL. With V trimmed by 1 base and J by 7 bases, 7 bases remained unmatched. This CDR3 has 16 amino acids.

The chain employs TRBV28 and TRBJ2-7, with TRBD1 identical over 7 bases. V shed 4 bases and J 3 bases; nucleotides not matched to a gene: 21. CDR3 length equals 19 residues. Germline V gene sequence: CDR1 MDHEN, CDR2 SYDVKM. CDR3 region: CASSSPQENDRASIYEQYF. CDR3 bases: TGTGCCAGCAGTTCCCCCCAAGAAAACGACAGGGCTTCTATCTACGAGCAGTACTTC.

This clone was observed once. The chain joins TRBV7-2 to TRBJ2-2; 7 positions match TRBD1. V lost 5 bases to trimming and J lost 6 bases; unmatched junction nucleotides: 3. The CDR3 is 13 residues long. CDR1 SGHTA and CDR2 FQGNSA come from the germline V gene. This CDR3 is CASSPTGSGELFF. The CDR3 bases are TGTGCCAGCAGCCCGACAGGGTCCGGGGAGCTGTTTTTT.

The table lists this clone with a count of one. The chain is built from TRBV4-2 and TRBJ2-3; no firm D call. Trimming shortened V by 0 bases and J by 0 bases, and 7 bases separated the two germline ends. The CDR3 runs 15 residues. Per germline, CDR1 LGHNA and CDR2 YNFKEQ. This chain's CDR3 is CASSQDAGSTDTQYF. In DNA, the CDR3 is TGTGCCAGCAGCCAAGATGCAGGTAGCACAGATACGCAGTATTTT.

The chain couples TRBV18 to TRBJ1-3; D is undetermined. The CDR3 loop spans 16 amino acids. Trimming removed 2 bases from V and 4 bases from J, with 15 bases in between. Germline CDR1 reads KGHSH; CDR2 reads LQKENI. CDR3 loop: CASSPAFSGGGNTIYF. The CDR3 DNA reads as TGTGCCAGCTCACCAGCGTTTTCGGGTGGCGGAAACACCATATATTTT.

The chain couples TRBV2 to TRBJ2-5; TRBD2 matches 9 bases. V lost 7 bases to trimming and J lost 5 bases; unmatched junction nucleotides: 11. This CDR3 comprises 15 residues. Germline V gene data show CDR1 as SNHLY and CDR2 as FYNNEI. CDR3 region: CASNGLAGLTETQYF. CDR3 bases: TGTGCCAGCAATGGGCTAGCGGGACTCACGGAGACCCAGTACTTC.

V and J are TRBV7-8 and TRBJ2-3; D remains ambiguous. Trimming took off 5 bases at V and 4 bases at J, with 7 bases between the two ends. Germline V gene sequence: CDR1 SGHVS, CDR2 FQNEAQ. CDR3 length: 12 residues. This CDR3 reads CASSGLADTQYF. In DNA form, the CDR3 reads TGTGCCAGCAGCGGTCTAGCAGATACGCAGTATTTT.

The rearrangement joins TRBV27 to TRBJ2-5; 8 bases match TRBD1. J was trimmed by 3 bases and V by 5 bases; bases with no gene match: 11. Germline CDR1 and CDR2: MNHEY and SMNVEV (reference sequence). This CDR3 is 16 amino acids long. CDR3 sequence: CASSAHPGTGEETQYF. The DNA of the CDR3 is TGTGCCAGCAGTGCGCATCCCGGGACAGGTGAAGAGACCCAGTACTTC.

This chain joins TRBV21-1 and TRBJ2-1; TRBD2, the D gene given by the table, was not confirmed from the DNA. TRBV21-1 is a pseudogene segment. The CDR3 sequence is 20 residues long. The CDR3 region has the DNA TGTGCCAGCAGCAAGGCCTGGTTAGCGGGAGCCCTTTCCTCCTACAATGAGCAGTTCTTC. Residues: CASSKAWLAGALSSYNEQFF.

The chain couples TRBV28 to TRBJ2-2, with TRBD2 matching over 8 bases. The CDR3 has 14 residues. With 3 bases clipped from V and 6 bases from J, the junction kept 3 bases outside the gene matches. Germline assignment: CDR1 MDHEN and CDR2 SYDVKM. The DNA for the CDR3 is TGTGCCAGCAGTTTTACGGGGGGGTCCGGGGAGCTGTTTTTT. Translating it yields CASSFTGGSGELFF.

This chain uses TRBV19 with TRBJ2-5; no firm D call. Germline-derived CDR1 and CDR2 are LNHDA and SQIVND (reference sequence). The CDR3 is made up of 11 amino acids. V lost 1 base and J 5 bases, leaving 2 bases between the germline ends. The CDR3 loop reads CASSIAETQYF. CDR3 DNA sequence: TGTGCCAGTAGTATAGCCGAGACCCAGTACTTC.

The CDR3 region has the DNA TGCGCCAGCAGCCAAGGTGAGGGGATCGTGGCGACAGATACGCAGTATTTT. It is translated as CASSQGEGIVATDTQYF. The J gene is TRBJ2-3, the V gene TRBV4-1; D may correspond to TRBD1 or TRBD2 (5 bases each). CDR1 MGHRA and CDR2 YSYEKL come from the germline V gene. This CDR3 has 17 amino acids. Trimming stripped 1 base from V and 3 bases from J, with 17 bases between.

This chain links TRBV28 with TRBJ2-1; the match to TRBD2 covers 7 bases. The CDR3 has 15 amino acids. Germline V gene lookup returns CDR1 MDHEN and CDR2 SYDVKM. V trimming: 8 bases; J trimming: 2 bases; junction bases outside the gene matches: 9. CDR3 residues: CASGGGRVTYNEQFF. The CDR3 bases are TGTGCCAGCGGGGGTGGGAGGGTCACCTACAATGAGCAGTTCTTC.

The chain carries TRBV27 and TRBJ2-7; D is perhaps TRBD2 (5 bases). V lost 3 bases and J 1 base, leaving 10 bases between the germline ends. From germline, CDR1 is MNHEY and CDR2 SMNVEV (reference sequence). The CDR3 sequence is 14 residues long. CDR3 amino acids: CASSFGRDSYEQYF. The CDR3 region has the DNA TGTGCCAGCAGTTTTGGACGGGATTCCTACGAGCAGTACTTC.